The 9 T cell receptor beta chains presented below share a single source sample, sequenced in a study of T cell responses to AZD1222 COVID-19 vaccine. Clones were sequenced by immunoSEQ multiplex PCR, and TCRdb holds only the in-frame ones, with some missing. This table holds approximately 120,000 clones, around 93% found once. Sequenced material: peripheral blood, taken on day 0 of AZD1222 vaccination. The receptors come from an adult in good health.

This chain links TRBV18 with TRBJ1-1; D is unclear. The length of the CDR3 is 15 residues. The germline gives CDR1 KGHSH, CDR2 LQKENI. With 1 base removed from V and 2 bases from J, the gap between germline ends came to 11 bases. The CDR3, as DNA: TGTGCCAGCTCACCACTTGGAAGGGAAAACACTGAAGCTTTCTTT. It specifies CASSPLGRENTEAFF.

The V call is TRBV30, the J call TRBJ1-5; D is perhaps TRBD1 (6 bases). V was pared by 3 bases and J by 1 base, with 10 bases between. Germline CDR1 is GTSNPN and CDR2 is SVGIG (reference sequence). The CDR3 sequence is 14 residues long. CDR3 in DNA: TGTGCCTGGAGGATACAGGGCAGCAATCAGCCCCAGCATTTT. It encodes CAWRIQGSNQPQHF.

This clone was seen only once. This chain links TRBV21-1 with TRBJ1-1. TRBV21-1 is a pseudogene. The CDR3 has 14 residues. CDR3 bases: TGTGCCAGCAGCAAAGCGCGGCAGGAACGGGAAGCTTTCTTT. It specifies CASSKARQEREAFF.

DNA of the CDR3: TGTGCCAGCAGCTCCACAGAGGTGCAGTTCTTC. It is translated as CASSSTEVQFF. V gene TRBV6-2 or TRBV6-3 combines with J gene TRBJ2-1; D not resolved. The V gene lost 6 bases and the J gene lost 12 bases, with 12 bases spanning the gap. Looked up from germline, CDR1 is MNHEY and CDR2 is SVGEGT. This CDR3 comprises 11 residues.

V and J are TRBV10-3 and TRBJ2-3; possible D gene TRBD2, 6 bases. CDR3 length: 14 amino acids. The ends were cut back, 5 bases at V and 1 base at J, with 10 bases in the middle. Germline CDR1 ENHRY, CDR2 SYGVKD. The DNA of the CDR3 is TGTGCCATCAGTCTTGGCGGGGGCACAGATACGCAGTATTTT. It encodes CAISLGGGTDTQYF.

In nucleotides, the CDR3 is TGTGCCAGCAGCGCGTTCTGGGTTACCGGGGAGCTGTTTTTT. Translated: CASSAFWVTGELFF. The chain links TRBV3-1 (or the pseudogene TRBV3-2) to TRBJ2-2; the D is unclear. V was pared by 5 bases and J by 5 bases, with 12 bases between. The CDR3 contains 14 residues. Germline V CDR1 and CDR2: LGHDT, YNNKEL (reference sequence).

This clone has just one count. Here the CDR3 reads CASSLLAGGPGGEQFF. The CDR3 DNA reads as TGTGCCAGCAGCTTACTGGCGGGGGGGCCAGGAGGGGAGCAGTTCTTC. This sequence joins TRBV7-6 and TRBJ2-1; TRBD2 aligns across 9 bases. Germline-derived CDR1 and CDR2 are SGHVS and FNYEAQ. The CDR3 is made up of 16 amino acids. Trimming removed 2 bases from V and 10 bases from J; junction bases left unmatched: 12.

The rearrangement joins TRBV7-3 to TRBJ1-1; TRBD1 aligns across 7 bases. The trim removed 6 bases at V and 3 bases at J, leaving 4 bases unmatched. There are 13 residues in the CDR3. Germline CDR1 reads SGHTA; CDR2 reads FQGTGA. The CDR3 coding sequence is TGTGCCAGCAGAAGACAGGGTGACACTGAAGCTTTCTTT. This translates into CASRRQGDTEAFF.

The chain has TRBV11-2 and TRBJ2-5, with 10 positions matching TRBD2. The germline CDR1 and CDR2 sequences are SGHAT and FQNNGV. The length of the CDR3 is 15 residues. V lost 5 bases and J lost 5; bases outside the gene matches: 8. The CDR3 DNA follows: TGTGCCAGCAGCCCCCGGACTAGCGGCGATGAGACCCAGTACTTC. It yields the protein CASSPRTSGDETQYF.